This TCR beta chain appears in the sequencing data of a study of blood T cells in healthy people across ages. Isolating PBMCs gave at least 6.5 million of these cells per sample. A second PCR, run for roughly 7 to 11 cycles, used a sample-barcoded 5' primer plus a J-beta primer mix. Tags on each cDNA molecule came from a template-switch adaptor with 12 random nucleotides. All samples yielded 2.5 million or more CDR3-containing paired-end reads. TCRdb re-called the 5' RACE reads through MiXCR, storing one row per CDR3 protein. The data contain roughly 900,000 distinct CDR3 sequences, about 30% of them seen just once; the ten biggest clones take up approximately 15%. The CDR3 has 15 residues. Trimming removed 1 base from V and 7 bases from J, with 14 bases in between. Germline values: CDR1 LGHDT, CDR2 YNNKEL (reference sequence).

V and J are TRBV3-1 and TRBJ1-5, with a tentative D call TRBD1 (5 bases). Sequencing was done on a sample of blood. This clonotype was obtained from a woman of 80 years or more in good health. The CDR3 spells CASSQGWDGRQPQHF. CDR3 nucleotides: TGTGCCAGCAGCCAAGGATGGGACGGCCGACAGCCCCAGCATTTT.